The 14 T cell receptor beta chains listed next were all sequenced from one sample in a study of cytomegalovirus exposure and HLA in healthy donors. With 60 Vbeta and 13 Jbeta primers, the PCR was carried out. Data came from immunoSEQ multiplex PCR; TCRdb stores just in-frame clones and leaves some out. Of roughly 150,000 clones listed, roughly 70% are singletons. Sequencing was performed on PBMCs. The source is a human donor in good health.

This clone was seen more than once but under ten times. The chain is built from TRBV19 and TRBJ2-1, with D unclear. V dropped 5 bases and J dropped 9 bases, with 11 bases sitting between them. This CDR3 spans 12 amino acids. Germline values: CDR1 LNHDA, CDR2 SQIVND (reference sequence). This CDR3 is CASSGLRSEQFF. The CDR3 coding sequence is TGTGCCAGTAGTGGGCTGCGAAGTGAGCAGTTCTTC.

The CDR3 nucleotides read TGTGCCAGCAGTCCACCAGGGTTAGCTGAAGCTTTCTTT. Protein sequence: CASSPPGLAEAFF. V is TRBV6-5 and J is TRBJ1-1; D perhaps matches TRBD1 (5 bases). The CDR3 loop spans 13 amino acids. Germline CDR1 and CDR2: MNHEY and SVGAGI. With 5 bases removed from V and 6 bases from J, the gap between germline ends came to 13 bases.

V and J are TRBV11-2 and TRBJ2-5; possibly TRBD2 for D (6 bases). V shed 4 bases and J shed 2 bases, with 14 bases lying between them. The CDR3 contains 15 residues. Germline V gives CDR1 SGHAT, CDR2 FQNNGV. The CDR3 is CASSSRTNPQETQYF. CDR3 in DNA: TGTGCCAGCAGCTCCCGGACTAATCCGCAAGAGACCCAGTACTTC. The full variable domain, its missing parts supplied by reference TRBV11-2 and TRBJ2-5, is EAGVAQSPRYKIIEKRQSVAFWCNPISGHATLYWYQQILGQGPKLLIQFQNNGVVDDSQLPKDRFSAERLKGVDSTLKIQPAKLEDSAVYLCASSSRTNPQETQYFGPGTRLLVL.

The chain joins TRBV2 to TRBJ2-1; perhaps TRBD2 as D (6 bases). Germline V CDR1 and CDR2: SNHLY, FYNNEI. This CDR3 contains 15 residues. The germline V and J ends were trimmed by 6 bases and 3 bases, with 15 bases remaining between them. The CDR3 DNA sequence: TGTGCCAGCAGCCCTGAGAGGGGAGGCTACAATGAGCAGTTCTTC. This sequence encodes CASSPERGGYNEQFF.

This chain connects TRBV18 to TRBJ2-3; no reliable D call. Trimming removed 2 bases at V and 2 bases at J, with 11 bases between. The CDR3 extends over 15 amino acids. Germline-derived CDR1 and CDR2 are KGHSH and LQKENI. Written as DNA, the CDR3 is TGTGCCAGCTCACCAGCACAACTATCCACAGATACGCAGTATTTT. Protein product: CASSPAQLSTDTQYF. Supplemented by reference TRBV18 and TRBJ2-3, the full variable domain reads NAGVMQNPRHLVRRRGQEARLRCSPMKGHSHVYWYRQLPEEGLKFMVYLQKENIIDESGMPKERFSAEFPKEGPSILRIQQVVRGDSAAYFCASSPAQLSTDTQYFGPGTRLTVL.

This rearrangement joins TRBV11-2 to TRBJ2-3; 9 nucleotides align to TRBD2. The CDR3 runs 16 residues. Trimming removed 1 base from V and 2 bases from J; junction bases left unmatched: 4. From germline, CDR1 is SGHAT and CDR2 FQNNGV. CDR3 sequence (DNA): TGTGCCAGCAGCTTAGTAGCGGGAGATGTCACAGATACGCAGTATTTT. Protein sequence: CASSLVAGDVTDTQYF.

The chain links TRBV7-9 to TRBJ2-3; TRBD2 is a possible D gene (6 bases). Trimming cost V 4 bases and J 0 bases, with 20 bases left between them. The CDR3 extends over 18 amino acids. Germline V gene lookup returns CDR1 SEHNR and CDR2 FQNEAQ (reference sequence). CDR3 bases: TGTGCCAGCAGCTCCCCCCTCGGGCGGGACTGGAGCACAGATACGCAGTATTTT. Amino acids: CASSSPLGRDWSTDTQYF.

This clone was picked up a small number of times. The missing conserved phenylalanine or tryptophan at the end of this CDR3 makes a read error likely. V and J are TRBV6-5 and TRBJ1-1; D ambiguous. Germline V lookup: CDR1 MNHEY, CDR2 SVGAGI. Trimming removed 6 bases at V and 0 bases at J, with 14 bases between. This CDR3 region has 15 residues. The CDR3: CASSLTETVNTEAFL. DNA for the CDR3: TGTGCCAGCAGCTTGACTGAAACCGTGAACACTGAAGCTTTCTTG.

This clone was observed once. The gene calls are TRBV5-4 and TRBJ2-4, with TRBD2 identical over 9 bases. After removal of 0 bases from V and 1 base from J, the junction contained 8 bases not matched to a gene. This CDR3 spans 18 amino acids. From germline, CDR1 is SGHNT and CDR2 YYREEE (reference sequence). CDR3 nucleotides: TGTGCCAGCAGCTTGGCCGGGAGCGGGAGGAATGCCAAAAACATTCAGTACTTC. Its translation: CASSLAGSGRNAKNIQYF.

The J gene is TRBJ1-5, the V gene TRBV2; possible D gene TRBD1, 6 bases. Germline CDR1 reads SNHLY; CDR2 reads FYNNEI. The CDR3 covers 15 residues. V was trimmed by 4 bases and J by 0 bases, leaving 10 bases between them. CDR3 in DNA: TGTGCCAGCAGTGCAGGGGCCTATAGCAATCAGCCCCAGCATTTT. As protein: CASSAGAYSNQPQHF.

This clone was detected only once. CDR3 DNA sequence: TGTGCCAGCAGTCATTCTGGGCCGGACTATGGCTACACCTTC. Translating gives CASSHSGPDYGYTF. The V gene is TRBV28, the J gene TRBJ1-2; D is unresolved. Germline V gene data show CDR1 as MDHEN and CDR2 as SYDVKM. This CDR3 is built from 14 residues. V was pared by 5 bases and J by 3 bases, with 13 bases between.

The rearrangement links TRBV5-1 to TRBJ2-5; a possible D gene is TRBD2 (7 bases). The V end was cut by 2 bases, the J end by 10 bases, with 15 bases between. The CDR3 totals 13 residues. Germline V lookup: CDR1 SGHRS, CDR2 YFSETQ. The CDR3 DNA sequence: TGCGCCAGCAGCTTCGACAGGAGCGGGGACCAGTACTTC. Translated, it gives CASSFDRSGDQYF.

This clone showed up just a few times. This chain links TRBV5-4 with TRBJ2-7; 10 bases line up with TRBD2. Germline CDR1 SGHNT, CDR2 YYREEE (reference sequence). Losses at the gene ends were 4 bases for V and 3 bases for J; bases not matched to a gene: 7. The CDR3 length is 15 residues. The DNA for the CDR3 is TGTGCCAGCAGCAGCGGACTAGCGGCCAACTACGAGCAGTACTTC. Its translation is CASSSGLAANYEQYF.

This clone was recorded a few times. Other DNA sequences in this sample translate to the same CDR3. The gene calls are TRBV18 and TRBJ2-7; 8 bases fit TRBD1. In germline, CDR1 is KGHSH, CDR2 LQKENI. The V gene end was trimmed by 3 bases and the J gene end by 2 bases; junction bases not matched to a gene: 3. CDR3 length: 14 amino acids. The CDR3 loop is CASSPRTGPYEQYF. The CDR3 bases are TGTGCCAGCTCACCGCGGACAGGGCCCTACGAGCAGTACTTC. The full variable domain, its missing parts supplied by reference TRBV18 and TRBJ2-7, is NAGVMQNPRHLVRRRGQEARLRCSPMKGHSHVYWYRQLPEEGLKFMVYLQKENIIDESGMPKERFSAEFPKEGPSILRIQQVVRGDSAAYFCASSPRTGPYEQYFGPGTRLTVT.